Included here is one T cell receptor beta chain sequence, with context. Its antigen is currently unknown. This specimen belongs to a study of CXCR3-negative and CXCR3-positive naive CD8 T cells. Whole-study findings and limits: Diversity was high in both naive subsets and much lower in memory cells. Hydrophobicity of TRB CDR3s was greater in CXCR3-positive naive cells than in CXCR3-negative naive cells. TRBV-TRBJ usage was alike in naive CXCR3-negative and CXCR3-positive cells but differed in memory cells.

The CDR3 runs 14 residues. Triplicate sorts of under 350,000 cells per CD8+ subset. Naive CD8+ T cells showed a CD45RO-CCR7+CD27+CD95- phenotype. TRB cDNA libraries were made by UMI-labeled 5' RACE. One entry per CDR3 protein, without DNA, is what TCRdb gives after re-calling the 5' RACE reads. Recorded for this sample: under 150,000 distinct CDR3 sequences. This TCR was recovered from a human donor in good health. Some clones in this sample may be carry-over from other donors' samples. The chain links TRBV12-3 or TRBV12-4 to TRBJ2-3; TCRdb returns TRBD1, unconfirmable since there is no DNA. The sample comprised naive CXCR3+ CD8+ T cells from blood. Subset defined: CD45RO-CCR7+CD27+CD95- naive CD8+ T cells expressing CXCR3 (TNR3+). CDR3 sequence: CASSPGTVTDTQCF.